The present TCR beta chain was sequenced within a study of cytomegalovirus exposure and HLA in healthy donors. Study-wide results and caveats: Specificity of a few CMV-associated chains for CMV antigens was verified in vitro.

The PCR made use of 60 Vbeta and 13 Jbeta primers. Assay: immunoSEQ multiplex PCR; the TCRdb copy retains only in-frame clones and omits some. The sample has 200,000 to 250,000 clones; just over 75% are singletons. For this clone: Its antigen is still unknown.

CDR3 size: 13 residues. Germline V gene data show CDR1 as SGHRS and CDR2 as YFSETQ. V lost 7 bases, J lost 0 bases, and 11 bases lay in between. The specimen sequenced was PBMCs. V usage is TRBV5-1 and J usage is TRBJ2-7; D perhaps matches TRBD2 (5 bases). The receptor comes from a woman aged 55-69 years in good health and CMV-seropositive. The CDR3 region is CASREGLSYEQYF. The CDR3 bases are TGCGCCAGCCGCGAAGGACTCTCCTACGAGCAGTACTTC.